The following is a T cell receptor (beta chain) sequence with its context. CDR1 is SGHRS, CDR2 YFSETQ, per germline. With 3 bases removed from V and 0 bases from J, the gap between germline ends came to 6 bases. The CDR3 covers 14 residues. Methods used by the authors: The authors estimated nucleated cell counts from reference gene primer amplification. TCRdb's table, derived via immunoSEQ multiplex PCR, lists solely in-frame clones and lacks some. V and J calls and clone size are those listed in that table; D and trimming were worked out from the DNA. The sample lists 210,000 or so clones; approximately 84% were seen once. These data originate in a study of blood T cell repertoires in COVID-19. Study-wide background: Italy, Spain and the United States were the sources of the convalescent and acute COVID-19 samples. Sources were T cells, B-cell-depleted T cells, or PBMCs; the material itself was cDNA or gDNA.

This TCR was recovered from a man aged 50-60 years with acute or convalescent COVID-19. The V gene is TRBV5-1, the J gene TRBJ2-2; D remains ambiguous. Sequenced material: peripheral blood. CDR3 DNA: TGCGCCAGCAGCTCGTTCGCGAACACCGGGGAGCTGTTTTTT. This codes for CASSSFANTGELFF.